Below, one TCR beta chain is given with its context. Germline lookup yields CDR1 SGHNT and CDR2 YENEEA. The CDR3 loop spans 13 amino acids. Trimming took off 5 bases at V and 6 bases at J, with 11 bases between the two ends. The sample belongs to a study of blood T cell repertoires in COVID-19. Whole-study context: COVID-19 samples, acute and convalescent, were from the United States, Italy and Spain.

In the authors' methods: Estimates of nucleated cell counts were drawn from the amplification of reference gene primers. Repertoires were generated with immunoSEQ multiplex PCR, while TCRdb's copy carries only in-frame clones and drops some. V, J and clone size derive from that table, while D and trimming were established from the DNA sequence. This repertoire shows 190,000 or so clones, about 90% found once; its top ten account for 2% to 3%. Material for sequencing was peripheral blood. This TCR came from a man between 35 and 55 years old with active or convalescent COVID-19. The chain employs TRBV11-3 and TRBJ2-1, with TRBD1 as a possible D gene (6 bases). The CDR3 spells CASSRTVANEQFF. For the CDR3, the DNA is TGTGCCAGCAGCCGGACAGTTGCCAATGAGCAGTTCTTC. Based on the CDR3 plus reference TRBV11-3 and TRBJ2-1, the full variable domain is EAGVVQSPRYKIIEKKQPVAFWCNPISGHNTLYWYLQNLGQGPELLIRYENEEAVDDSQLPKDRFSAERLKGVDSTLKIQPAELGDSAVYLCASSRTVANEQFFGPGTRLTVL.